Below, 11 T cell receptor beta chains from the same sample are listed, as sequenced in a study of technical replicates of blood from a handful of donors. Libraries were prepared by immunoSEQ multiplex PCR; TCRdb keeps only in-frame clonotypes and omits some of them. Here the sample spans roughly 70,000 clones, 90% being singletons. What was sequenced was PBMCs. Receptor source: a human donor in good health. Some clones in this sample may be carry-over from other donors' samples.

This rearrangement joins TRBV5-1 to TRBJ1-5; possibly TRBD1 for D (5 bases). Germline lookup yields CDR1 SGHRS and CDR2 YFSETQ. Trimming stripped 4 bases from V and 2 bases from J, with 7 bases between. CDR3 length equals 13 residues. The CDR3 nucleotides read TGCGCCAGCAGCCAAGGGGGCAATCAGCCCCAGCATTTT. Amino acid sequence: CASSQGGNQPQHF.

Ten or more counts support this clone. The chain uses TRBV5-4 and TRBJ2-2, with TRBD1 matching over 10 bases. The CDR3 is 16 residues long. V was pared by 0 bases and J by 10 bases, with 9 bases of the junction left unmatched. Germline V gene lookup returns CDR1 SGHNT and CDR2 YYREEE (reference sequence). The CDR3 here is CASSLGDRGRSKELFF. Written as DNA, the CDR3 is TGTGCCAGCAGCTTGGGAGACAGGGGGCGATCGAAGGAGCTGTTTTTT.

This chain joins TRBV27 and TRBJ1-6; unclear D gene. Germline V gene lookup returns CDR1 MNHEY and CDR2 SMNVEV (reference sequence). The CDR3 runs 15 residues. V lost 5 bases to trimming and J lost 7 bases, with 15 bases between them. The CDR3 loop is CASSTGSLGNSPLHF. The DNA for the CDR3 is TGTGCCAGCAGTACCGGGAGCCTGGGCAATTCACCCCTCCACTTT.

The chain links TRBV30 to TRBJ2-5; 9 positions match TRBD2. The germline CDR1 and CDR2 sequences are GTSNPN and SVGIG (reference sequence). The CDR3 is 16 residues long. With 0 bases clipped from V and 4 bases from J, the junction kept 9 bases outside the gene matches. CDR3: CAWSVLRPSGIETQYF. Written as DNA, the CDR3 is TGTGCCTGGAGTGTACTCCGCCCTAGCGGGATAGAGACCCAGTACTTC.

The V call is TRBV27, the J call TRBJ2-2; 11 nucleotides match TRBD2. Germline V gene data show CDR1 as MNHEY and CDR2 as SMNVEV (reference sequence). This CDR3 comprises 16 residues. V trimming: 5 bases; J trimming: 5 bases; junction bases outside the gene matches: 7. The CDR3 coding sequence is TGTGCCAGCAGTCCGGCCACTAGCGGGAGAACCGGGGAGCTGTTTTTT. This gives the protein CASSPATSGRTGELFF.

The chain combines TRBV6-1 with TRBJ2-7; 7 nucleotides line up with TRBD2. The CDR3 consists of 14 residues. The V gene's germline CDR1 is MNHNS and CDR2 SASEGT. The V and J ends lost 4 bases and 6 bases, in that order; junction bases with no gene match: 9. The CDR3: CASSAGTTRGEQYF. The CDR3 DNA follows: TGTGCCAGCAGTGCCGGGACTACCCGAGGCGAGCAGTACTTC.

The genes are TRBV6-1 and TRBJ2-1; D gene unclear. CDR3 size: 13 residues. Trimming left V 1 base short and J 4 bases short, with 5 bases between. Germline V gene sequence: CDR1 MNHNS, CDR2 SASEGT. The CDR3 nucleotides are TGTGCCAGCAGTGAAGTACAATACAATGAGCAGTTCTTC. Protein: CASSEVQYNEQFF.

The rearrangement joins TRBV12-5 to TRBJ2-1, with unresolved D. This CDR3 contains 14 residues. Germline CDR1 LGHNT, CDR2 FRNRAP. The V gene lost 7 bases and the J gene lost 7 bases, with 17 bases spanning the gap. This CDR3 reads CASALQTSSNEQFF. The CDR3 DNA follows: TGTGCTAGTGCCCTCCAGACTTCTAGTAATGAGCAGTTCTTC.

This clone was seen only once. This chain uses TRBV27 with TRBJ2-2, with D unresolved. Germline CDR1 MNHEY, CDR2 SMNVEV (reference sequence). Deletions cut 1 base from V and 6 bases from J, with 12 bases between. The CDR3 consists of 15 residues. DNA of the CDR3: TGTGCCAGCAGTTTATTACCAGTAACACCCGGGGAGCTGTTTTTT. Translating gives CASSLLPVTPGELFF.

The chain links TRBV6-5 to TRBJ1-2; possibly TRBD1 for D (5 bases). CDR3 length equals 15 residues. Trimming pared 6 bases from V and 5 bases from J, leaving 19 bases between. Germline lookup yields CDR1 MNHEY and CDR2 SVGAGI. Here the CDR3 reads CASSRTREIRYGYTF. Written as DNA, the CDR3 is TGTGCCAGCAGCCGAACCAGGGAAATCCGTTATGGCTACACCTTC.

This chain joins TRBV27 and TRBJ2-7; 7 bases map to TRBD2. The CDR3 loop spans 14 amino acids. The V segment lost 3 bases and the J segment 0 bases; nucleotides outside the gene matches: 2. Germline V gives CDR1 MNHEY, CDR2 SMNVEV (reference sequence). The CDR3 DNA follows: TGTGCCAGCAGTTTTGGGACTACCTCCTACGAGCAGTACTTC. Amino acids: CASSFGTTSYEQYF.